This T cell receptor beta chain was sequenced during a study of CD8 T cells in Susac syndrome. V shed 6 bases, J shed 5 bases, and the junction held 3 bases outside the gene matches. In germline, CDR1 is MDHEN, CDR2 SYDVKM. The CDR3 is 12 amino acids. RNA in amounts of roughly 0.5 to 1 ug was reverse transcribed with random hexamers. Coverage of TCR beta CDR3 amplification by immunoSEQ multiplex PCR extended to 54 Vbeta and 13 Jbeta. In TCRdb, the immunoSEQ multiplex PCR reads were re-called with MiXCR into one record per CDR3 protein. The sample consists of some 170,000 distinct CDR3 sequences, roughly 94% of them appearing once. Treatment-naive patients with stable or active relapsing-remitting disease were the multiple sclerosis controls. Through negative isolation, CD4+ and CD8+ T cells were obtained, while TEMRA cells were enriched using FACS.

Sequencing input: CD4+ T cells from PBMCs. This clonotype originated in a human donor with multiple sclerosis. V and J are TRBV28 and TRBJ2-7; 8 bases match TRBD1. The CDR3: CASRTGAHEQYF. CDR3 DNA sequence: TGTGCCAGCAGGACAGGGGCTCACGAGCAGTACTTC.